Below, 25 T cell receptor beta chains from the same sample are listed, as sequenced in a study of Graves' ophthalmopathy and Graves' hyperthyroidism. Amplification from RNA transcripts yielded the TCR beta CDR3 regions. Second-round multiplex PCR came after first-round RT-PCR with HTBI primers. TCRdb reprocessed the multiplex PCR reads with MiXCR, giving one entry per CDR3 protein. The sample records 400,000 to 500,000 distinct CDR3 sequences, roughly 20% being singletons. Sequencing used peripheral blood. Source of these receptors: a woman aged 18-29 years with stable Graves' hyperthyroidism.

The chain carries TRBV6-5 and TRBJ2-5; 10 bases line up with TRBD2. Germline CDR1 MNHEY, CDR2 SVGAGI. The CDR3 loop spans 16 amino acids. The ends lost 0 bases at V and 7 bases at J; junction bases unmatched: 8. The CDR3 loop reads CASSYSTLAGETTQYF. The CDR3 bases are TGTGCCAGCAGTTACTCGACCCTAGCGGGGGAAACGACCCAGTACTTC.

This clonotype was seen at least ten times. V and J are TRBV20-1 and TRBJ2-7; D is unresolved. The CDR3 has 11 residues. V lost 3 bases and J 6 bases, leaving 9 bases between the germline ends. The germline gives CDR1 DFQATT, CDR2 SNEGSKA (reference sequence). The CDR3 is CSASSGFEQYF. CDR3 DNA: TGCAGTGCTAGTTCTGGGTTCGAGCAGTACTTC.

CDR3 sequence reads: CASSFTTSGGETQYF. DNA of the CDR3: TGTGCCAGCAGTTTCACGACTAGCGGGGGAGAGACCCAGTACTTC. The V gene is TRBV7-2, the J gene TRBJ2-5, with 12 bases identical to TRBD2. V shed 6 bases, J shed 4 bases, and the junction held 6 bases outside the gene matches. Germline values: CDR1 SGHTA, CDR2 FQGNSA. The CDR3 consists of 15 residues.

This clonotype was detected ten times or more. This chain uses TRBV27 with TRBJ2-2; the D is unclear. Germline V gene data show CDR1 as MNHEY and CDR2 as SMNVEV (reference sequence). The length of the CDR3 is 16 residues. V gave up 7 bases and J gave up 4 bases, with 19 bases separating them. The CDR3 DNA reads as TGTGCCAGCACCCTAACGCCAGGAATAGGCACCGGGGAGCTGTTTTTT. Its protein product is CASTLTPGIGTGELFF.

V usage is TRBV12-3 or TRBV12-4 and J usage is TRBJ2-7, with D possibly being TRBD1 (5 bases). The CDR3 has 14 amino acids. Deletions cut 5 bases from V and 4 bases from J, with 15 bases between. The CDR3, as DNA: TGTGCCAGCAGTAAGGTCCAGGGTGGTTACGAGCAGTACTTC. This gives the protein CASSKVQGGYEQYF.

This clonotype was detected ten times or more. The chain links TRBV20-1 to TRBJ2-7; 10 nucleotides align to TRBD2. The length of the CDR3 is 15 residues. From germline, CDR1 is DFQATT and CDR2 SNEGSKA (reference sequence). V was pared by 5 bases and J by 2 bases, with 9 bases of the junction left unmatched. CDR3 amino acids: CSAGIPGLATYEQYF. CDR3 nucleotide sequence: TGCAGTGCTGGCATCCCGGGACTAGCGACCTACGAGCAGTACTTC.

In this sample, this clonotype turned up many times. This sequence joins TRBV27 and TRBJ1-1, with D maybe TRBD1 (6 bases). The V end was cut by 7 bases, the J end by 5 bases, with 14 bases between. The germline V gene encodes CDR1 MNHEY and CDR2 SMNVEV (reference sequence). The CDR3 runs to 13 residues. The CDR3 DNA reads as TGTGCCAGCAAGGACAGAATGGGGACTGAAGCTTTCTTT. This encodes CASKDRMGTEAFF.

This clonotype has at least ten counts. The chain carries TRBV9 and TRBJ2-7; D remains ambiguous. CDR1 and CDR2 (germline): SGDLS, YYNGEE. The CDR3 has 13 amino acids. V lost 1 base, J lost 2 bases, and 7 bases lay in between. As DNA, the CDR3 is TGTGCCAGCAGCGTAAGAGAGACCTACGAGCAGTACTTC. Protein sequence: CASSVRETYEQYF.

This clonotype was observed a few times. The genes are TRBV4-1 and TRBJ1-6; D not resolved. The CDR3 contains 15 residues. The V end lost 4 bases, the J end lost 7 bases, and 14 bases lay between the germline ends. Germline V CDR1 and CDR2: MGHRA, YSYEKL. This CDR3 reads CASSPPSGVNSPLHF. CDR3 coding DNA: TGCGCCAGCAGCCCCCCCAGCGGGGTCAATTCACCCCTCCACTTT.

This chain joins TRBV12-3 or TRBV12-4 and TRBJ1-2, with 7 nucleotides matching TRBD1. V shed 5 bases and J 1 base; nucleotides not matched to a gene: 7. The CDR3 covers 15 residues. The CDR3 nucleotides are TGTGCCAGCAGTCCTCGACAGGGCAATAACTATGGCTACACCTTC. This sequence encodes CASSPRQGNNYGYTF.

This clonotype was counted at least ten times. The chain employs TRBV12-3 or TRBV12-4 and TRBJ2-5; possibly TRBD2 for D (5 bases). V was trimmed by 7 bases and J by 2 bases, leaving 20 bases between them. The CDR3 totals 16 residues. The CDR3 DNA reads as TGTGCCAGCACCCCAGGAAGAGCGGCAGCTCAAGAGACCCAGTACTTC. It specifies CASTPGRAAAQETQYF.

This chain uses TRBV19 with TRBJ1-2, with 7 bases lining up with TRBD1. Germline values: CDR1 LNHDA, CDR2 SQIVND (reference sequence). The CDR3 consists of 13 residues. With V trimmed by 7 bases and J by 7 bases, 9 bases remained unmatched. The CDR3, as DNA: TGTGCCAGTACCAACCCTCCAGGGGGTGGCTACACCTTC. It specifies CASTNPPGGGYTF.

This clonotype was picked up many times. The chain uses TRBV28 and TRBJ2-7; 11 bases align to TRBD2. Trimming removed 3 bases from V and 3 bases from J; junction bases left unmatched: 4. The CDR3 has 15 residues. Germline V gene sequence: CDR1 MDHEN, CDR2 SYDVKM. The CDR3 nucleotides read TGTGCCAGCAGTTTGACTAGCGGGATTTTCTACGAGCAGTACTTC. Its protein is CASSLTSGIFYEQYF. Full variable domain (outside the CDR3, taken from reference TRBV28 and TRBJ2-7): DVKVTQSSRYLVKRTGEKVFLECVQDMDHENMFWYRQDPGLGLRLIYFSYDVKMKEKGDIPEGYSVSREKKERFSLILESASTNQTSMYLCASSLTSGIFYEQYFGPGTRLTVT.

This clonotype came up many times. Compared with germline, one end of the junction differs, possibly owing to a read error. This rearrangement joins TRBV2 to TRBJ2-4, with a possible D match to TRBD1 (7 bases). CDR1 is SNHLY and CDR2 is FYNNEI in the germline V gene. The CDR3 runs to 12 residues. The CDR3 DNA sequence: TGTGCCAGCAGGGACGCTGCGGGACAGACCTGTTTC. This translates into CASRDAAGQTCF. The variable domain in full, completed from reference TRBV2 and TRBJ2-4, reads EPEVTQTPSHQVTQMGQEVILRCVPISNHLYFYWYRQILGQKVEFLVSFYNNEISEKSEIFDDQFSVERPDGSNFTLKIRSTKLEDSAMYFCASRDAAGQTCFGAGTRLSVL.

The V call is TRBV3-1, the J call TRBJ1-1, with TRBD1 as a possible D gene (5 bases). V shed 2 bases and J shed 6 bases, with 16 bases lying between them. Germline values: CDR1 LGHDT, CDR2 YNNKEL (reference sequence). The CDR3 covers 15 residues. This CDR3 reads CASSQHGITGSEAFF. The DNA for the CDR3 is TGTGCCAGCAGCCAACATGGTATTACAGGTTCTGAAGCTTTCTTT.

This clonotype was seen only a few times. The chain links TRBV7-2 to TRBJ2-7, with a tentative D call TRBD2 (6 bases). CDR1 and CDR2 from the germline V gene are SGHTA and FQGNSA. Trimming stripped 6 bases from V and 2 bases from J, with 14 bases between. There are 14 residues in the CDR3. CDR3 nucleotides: TGTGCCAGCAGACGGAGGGACTCAACCTACGAGCAGTACTTC. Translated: CASRRRDSTYEQYF.

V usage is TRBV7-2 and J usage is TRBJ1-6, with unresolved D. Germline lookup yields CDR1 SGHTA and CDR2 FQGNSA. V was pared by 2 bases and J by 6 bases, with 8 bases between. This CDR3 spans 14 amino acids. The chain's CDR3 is CASSLTAGNSPLHF. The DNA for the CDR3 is TGTGCCAGCAGCTTAACCGCTGGTAATTCACCCCTCCACTTT.

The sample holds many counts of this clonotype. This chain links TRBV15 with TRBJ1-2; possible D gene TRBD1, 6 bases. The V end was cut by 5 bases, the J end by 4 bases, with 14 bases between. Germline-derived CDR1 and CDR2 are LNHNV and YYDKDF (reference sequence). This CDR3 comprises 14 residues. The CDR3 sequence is CATSGPQGFYGYTF. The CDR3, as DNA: TGTGCCACCAGCGGACCACAGGGCTTCTATGGCTACACCTTC.

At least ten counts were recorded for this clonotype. DNA for the CDR3: TGTGCCAGCACCCCGGGAGGGGTCTTTGGGGAGCAGTACTTC. This gives the protein CASTPGGVFGEQYF. The genes are TRBV6-5 and TRBJ2-7; 8 nucleotides line up with TRBD2. Per germline, CDR1 MNHEY and CDR2 SVGAGI. V shed 7 bases and J 7 bases; nucleotides not matched to a gene: 12. This CDR3 region has 14 residues.

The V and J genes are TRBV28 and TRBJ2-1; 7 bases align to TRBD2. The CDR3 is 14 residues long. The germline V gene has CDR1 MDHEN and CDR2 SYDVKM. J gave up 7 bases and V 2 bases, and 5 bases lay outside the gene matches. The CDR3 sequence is CASSLVAGSNEQFF. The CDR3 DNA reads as TGTGCCAGCAGTTTAGTAGCGGGTAGTAATGAGCAGTTCTTC. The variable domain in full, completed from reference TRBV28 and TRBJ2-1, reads DVKVTQSSRYLVKRTGEKVFLECVQDMDHENMFWYRQDPGLGLRLIYFSYDVKMKEKGDIPEGYSVSREKKERFSLILESASTNQTSMYLCASSLVAGSNEQFFGPGTRLTVL.

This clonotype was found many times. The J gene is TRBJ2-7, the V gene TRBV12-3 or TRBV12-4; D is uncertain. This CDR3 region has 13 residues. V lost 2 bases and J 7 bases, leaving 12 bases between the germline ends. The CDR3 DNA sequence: TGTGCCAGCAGTTTAAGCCAGCGAGCGGAGCAGTACTTC. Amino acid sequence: CASSLSQRAEQYF.

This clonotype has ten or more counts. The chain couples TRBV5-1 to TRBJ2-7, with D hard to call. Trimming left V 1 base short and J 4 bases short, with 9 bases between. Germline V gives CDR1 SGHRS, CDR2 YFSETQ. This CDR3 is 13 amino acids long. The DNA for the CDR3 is TGCGCCAGCAGCTTGAATTCCAGGTACGAGCAGTACTTC. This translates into CASSLNSRYEQYF.

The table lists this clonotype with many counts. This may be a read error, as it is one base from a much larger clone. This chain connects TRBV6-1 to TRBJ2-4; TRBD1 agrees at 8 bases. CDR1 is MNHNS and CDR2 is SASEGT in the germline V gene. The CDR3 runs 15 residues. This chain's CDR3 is CASSEVDRVSNIKYF. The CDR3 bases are TGTGCCAGCAGTGAGGTGGACAGGGTGTCTAACATTAAGTACTTC.

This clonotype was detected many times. The CDR3 sequence: CASRLTGELFF. The CDR3 nucleotides are TGTGCCAGCAGACTCACCGGGGAGCTGTTTTTT. The genes are TRBV12-3 or TRBV12-4 and TRBJ2-2; D unclear. The CDR3 has 11 residues. The ends were cut back, 6 bases at V and 4 bases at J, with 3 bases in the middle.

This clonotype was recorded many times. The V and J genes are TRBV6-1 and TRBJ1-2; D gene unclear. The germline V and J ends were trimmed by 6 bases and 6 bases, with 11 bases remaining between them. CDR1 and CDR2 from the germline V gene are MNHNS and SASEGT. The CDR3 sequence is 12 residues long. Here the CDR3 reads CASSPDVHGYTF. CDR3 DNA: TGTGCCAGCAGCCCGGACGTACATGGCTACACCTTC.